Each of the 2 T cell receptor beta chains below was sequenced from the same sample in a study of T cells in Graves' hyperthyroidism and ophthalmopathy (dated by TCRdb to 2018 to 2020). Library preparation used multiplex PCR. These reads were obtained on an Illumina HiSeq 2000. The TCR beta CDR3 regions were amplified from the RNA transcripts. The first round of RT-PCR for the TCR CDR3 was performed with the HTBI primer set and the Qiagen OneStep RT-PCR kit. The raw public reads went through TCRdb reprocessing: fastp at Q25, MiXCR clone calling, in-frame beta chains kept. When rows share a CDR3 protein, they turn into one entry using the most common DNA and genes. Counted in this sample were 350,000 to 400,000 distinct CDR3 sequences; approximately 19% of them appeared once. Around 3.6% of the sample belongs to the ten largest clones. The sequenced sample consisted of blood. The receptors were gathered from a young woman with Graves' hyperthyroidism.

This clonotype was seen only once. The chain links TRBV20-1 to TRBJ1-1; 8 bases line up with TRBD1. The CDR3 sequence is 14 residues long. The germline CDR1 and CDR2 sequences are DFQATT and SNEGSKA (reference sequence). Trimming removed 4 bases from V and 0 bases from J; junction bases left unmatched: 4. The CDR3 protein is CSAKTGGMNTEAFF. CDR3 coding DNA: TGCAGTGCTAAAACAGGGGGTATGAACACTGAAGCTTTCTTT.

This clonotype was observed at least ten times. This chain connects TRBV2 to TRBJ1-2, with 8 bases identical to TRBD1. Germline V lookup: CDR1 SNHLY, CDR2 FYNNEI. V dropped 9 bases and J dropped 1; count of bases not matched to a gene: 1. The CDR3 loop spans 12 amino acids. CDR3 DNA: TGTGCCAGTGGACAGGGTAACTATGGCTACACCTTC. Protein product: CASGQGNYGYTF.